The sequence of this T cell receptor beta chain was determined in a study of PD-1 blockade in mismatch repair-deficient tumors. Profiled with immunoSEQ multiplex PCR; TCRdb holds only in-frame clones, not every one. The sample carries some 100,000 clones, approximately 83% recorded once. This clone was counted once. CDR1 and CDR2 (germline): GTSNPN, SVGIG (reference sequence). The CDR3 length is 14 residues. This receptor was identified in an adult with mismatch repair-deficient cancer. The V call is TRBV30, the J call TRBJ1-2, with TRBD1 matching 7 bases. This specimen consisted of peripheral blood, obtained 35 to 37 weeks after starting pembrolizumab. CDR3 DNA: TGTGCTTATGCTGGACAGGCACGCAGTGGTGGCTACACCTTC. Protein sequence: CAYAGQARSGGYTF.